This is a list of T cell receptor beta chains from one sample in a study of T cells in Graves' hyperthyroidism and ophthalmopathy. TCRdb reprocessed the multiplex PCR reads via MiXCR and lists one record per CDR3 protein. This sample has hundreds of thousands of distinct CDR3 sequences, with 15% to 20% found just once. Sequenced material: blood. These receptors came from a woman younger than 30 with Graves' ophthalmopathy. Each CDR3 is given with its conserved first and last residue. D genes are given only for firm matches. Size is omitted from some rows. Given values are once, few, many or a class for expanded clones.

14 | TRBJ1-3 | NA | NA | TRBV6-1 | TGTGCCAGCAGAGGGTTGGGGGGTCGAAACACCATATATTTT | CASRGLGGRNTIYF
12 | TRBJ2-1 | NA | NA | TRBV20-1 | TGCAGTGCTAGTCGTTCGGGGCCTGAGCAGTTCTTC | CSASRSGPEQFF
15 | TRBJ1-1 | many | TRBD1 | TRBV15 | TGTGTCACCAGCAGGCTCGGACAGGGGGCGGCTGAAGCTTTCTTT | CVTSRLGQGAAEAFF
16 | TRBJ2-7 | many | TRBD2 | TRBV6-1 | TGTGCCAGCAGTCTGCTAGCGGGAGATTACTCCTACGAGCAGTACTTC | CASSLLAGDYSYEQYF
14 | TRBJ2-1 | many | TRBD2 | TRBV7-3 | TGTGCCAGCAGTTCTAGCGGGGGGGCCAATGAGCAGTTCTTC | CASSSSGGANEQFF
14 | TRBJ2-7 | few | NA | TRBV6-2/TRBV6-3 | TGTGCCAGCAGTTTGAGAGGGGCAACCTACGAGCAGTACTTC | CASSLRGATYEQYF
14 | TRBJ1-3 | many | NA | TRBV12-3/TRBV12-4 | TGTGCCAGCAGTTTGGTGGGGACTGGAAACACCATATATTTT | CASSLVGTGNTIYF
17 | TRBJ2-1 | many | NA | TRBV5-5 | TGTGCCAGCAGCTTGAACGGAGACTATAGCTCCTACAATGAGCAGTTCTTC | CASSLNGDYSSYNEQFF
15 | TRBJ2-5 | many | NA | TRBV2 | TGTGCCAGCAGTGAAAGGGTACTAGCACCAGAGACCCAGTACTTC | CASSERVLAPETQYF
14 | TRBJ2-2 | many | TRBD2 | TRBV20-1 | TGCAGTGCTCCGGGCGGGGGAAACACCGGGGAGCTGTTTTTT | CSAPGGGNTGELFF
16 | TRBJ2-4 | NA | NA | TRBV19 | TGTGCCAGTAGTATCGGGGCAGAGCTAGCCAAAAACATTCAGTACTTC | CASSIGAELAKNIQYF
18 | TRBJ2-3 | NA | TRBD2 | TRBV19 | TGTGCCAGTAGGACGGCGGGACTAGCGGGCGCTAGCACAGATACGCAGTATTTT | CASRTAGLAGASTDTQYF
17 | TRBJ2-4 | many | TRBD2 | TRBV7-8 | TGTGCCAGCAGCTTTACTAGCGGGAGTGGTGCCAAAAACATTCAGTACTTC | CASSFTSGSGAKNIQYF
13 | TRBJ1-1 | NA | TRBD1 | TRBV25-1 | TGTGCCAGCGCGGGACAGGGGAGCACTGAAGCTTTCTTT | CASAGQGSTEAFF
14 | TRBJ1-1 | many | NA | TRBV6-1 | TGTGCCAGCAGTGAATGGTCAGTGCGAAATGAAGCTTTCTTT | CASSEWSVRNEAFF
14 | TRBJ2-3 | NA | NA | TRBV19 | TGTGCCAGTAGTATAGGACCACACACAGATACGCAGTATTTT | CASSIGPHTDTQYF